The sample holds a few counts of the clone carrying this TCR beta chain. A Seattle source enrolled patients during active infection and followed them longitudinally. This entry is derived from a study of blood T cell repertoires in COVID-19. On the study more broadly: Acute-phase and convalescent COVID-19 samples originated in the United States, Italy and Spain. T cells, B-cell-depleted T cells, or PBMCs supplied cDNA or gDNA.

Only in-frame clones appear in the TCRdb table, and some are missing; sequencing was by immunoSEQ multiplex PCR. This table holds under 80,000 clones, approximately 73% found once. This TCR derives from a man in his 60s with COVID-19, enrolled during active disease. Sequencing was carried out using peripheral blood.

This CDR3 reads CASRPPGTESIGYTF. In DNA, the CDR3 is TGTGCCAGCAGGCCCCCCGGGACAGAGTCTATAGGCTACACCTTC. The chain employs TRBV5-5 and TRBJ1-2; 7 nucleotides line up with TRBD1. There are 15 residues in the CDR3. V was pared by 5 bases and J by 8 bases, with 15 bases of the junction left unmatched. Germline values: CDR1 SGHKS, CDR2 YYEKEE (reference sequence).